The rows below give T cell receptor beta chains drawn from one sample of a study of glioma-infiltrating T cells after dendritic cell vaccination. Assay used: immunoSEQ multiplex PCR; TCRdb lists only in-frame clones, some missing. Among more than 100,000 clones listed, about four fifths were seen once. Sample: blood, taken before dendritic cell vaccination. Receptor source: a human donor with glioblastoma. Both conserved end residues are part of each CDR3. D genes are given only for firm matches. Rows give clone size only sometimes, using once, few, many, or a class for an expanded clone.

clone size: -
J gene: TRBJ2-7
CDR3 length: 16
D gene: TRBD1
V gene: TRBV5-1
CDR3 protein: CASSLGGGQGFYEQYF
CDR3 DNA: TGCGCCAGCAGCTTGGGCGGGGGACAGGGGTTCTACGAGCAGTACTTC

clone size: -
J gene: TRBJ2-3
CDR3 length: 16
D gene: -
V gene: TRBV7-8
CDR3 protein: CASSSRRMTSTDTQYF
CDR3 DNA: TGTGCCAGCAGCTCCCGGCGAATGACTAGCACAGATACGCAGTATTTT

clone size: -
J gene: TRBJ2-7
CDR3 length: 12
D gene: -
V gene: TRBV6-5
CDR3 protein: CASAGRSYEQYF
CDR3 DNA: TGTGCCAGCGCGGGCCGCAGTTACGAGCAGTACTTC

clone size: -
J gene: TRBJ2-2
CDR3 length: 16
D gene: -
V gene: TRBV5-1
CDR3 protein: CASSLGSSRAGGELFF
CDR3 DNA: TGCGCCAGCAGCTTGGGGTCATCGAGGGCAGGCGGGGAGCTGTTTTTT

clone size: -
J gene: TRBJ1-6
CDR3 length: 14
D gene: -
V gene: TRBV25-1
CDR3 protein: CASSVGGYNSPLHF
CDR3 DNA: TGTGCCAGCAGTGTCGGGGGTTATAATTCACCCCTCCACTTT

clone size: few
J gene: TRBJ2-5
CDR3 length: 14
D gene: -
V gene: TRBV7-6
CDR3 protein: CASSLVTRVETQYF
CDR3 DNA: TGTGCCAGCAGCTTAGTGACCAGGGTAGAGACCCAGTACTTC

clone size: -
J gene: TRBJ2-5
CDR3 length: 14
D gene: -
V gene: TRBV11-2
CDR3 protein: CASSPRVLGETQYF
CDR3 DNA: TGTGCCAGCAGCCCCCGGGTCCTCGGGGAGACCCAGTACTTC

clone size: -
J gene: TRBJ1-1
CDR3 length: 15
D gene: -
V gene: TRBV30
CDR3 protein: CAWSPTPTGSTEAFF
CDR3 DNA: TGTGCCTGGAGTCCAACCCCAACAGGATCTACTGAAGCTTTCTTT

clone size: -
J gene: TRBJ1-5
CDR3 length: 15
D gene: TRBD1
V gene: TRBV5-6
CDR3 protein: CASSLGDRGGQPQHF
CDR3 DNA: TGTGCCAGCAGCTTAGGTGACAGGGGCGGTCAGCCCCAGCATTTT

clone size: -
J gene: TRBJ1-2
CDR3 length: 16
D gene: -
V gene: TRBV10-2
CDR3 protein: CASSESGNREGGGYTF
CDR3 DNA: TGCGCCAGCAGTGAGTCTGGGAACAGGGAAGGCGGCGGCTACACCTTC

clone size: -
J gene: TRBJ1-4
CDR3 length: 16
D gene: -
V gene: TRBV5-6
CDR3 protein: CASSLNPRGVTEKLFF
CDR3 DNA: TGTGCCAGCAGCTTAAATCCCCGGGGAGTTACTGAAAAACTGTTTTTT

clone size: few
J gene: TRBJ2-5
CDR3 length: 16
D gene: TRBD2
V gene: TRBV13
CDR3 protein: CASSLGLAGGQETQYF
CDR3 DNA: TGTGCCAGCAGCTTAGGACTAGCGGGGGGCCAAGAGACCCAGTACTTC

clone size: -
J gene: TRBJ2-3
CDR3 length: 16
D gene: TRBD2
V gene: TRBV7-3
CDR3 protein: CASSPRLAGGPDTQYF
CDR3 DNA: TGTGCCAGCAGCCCCAGACTAGCGGGGGGGCCAGATACGCAGTATTTT

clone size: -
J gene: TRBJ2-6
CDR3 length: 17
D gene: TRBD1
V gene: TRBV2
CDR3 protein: CASSAGTGLQGANVLTF
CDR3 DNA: TGTGCCAGCAGTGCCGGGACAGGCCTACAGGGGGCCAACGTCCTGACTTTC

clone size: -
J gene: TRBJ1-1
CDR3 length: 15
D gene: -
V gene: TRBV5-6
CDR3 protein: CASSLGPGEDTEAFF
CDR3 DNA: TGTGCCAGCAGCTTGGGTCCGGGGGAGGACACTGAAGCTTTCTTT

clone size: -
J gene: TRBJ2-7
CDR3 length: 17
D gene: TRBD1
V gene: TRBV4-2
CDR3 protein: CASSLLGGGQGNYEQYF
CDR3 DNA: TGTGCCAGCAGCCTCCTCGGTGGGGGACAGGGAAACTACGAGCAGTACTTC

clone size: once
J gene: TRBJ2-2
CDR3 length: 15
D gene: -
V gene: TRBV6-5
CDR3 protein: CASSPLGVETGELFF
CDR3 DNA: TGTGCCAGCAGTCCCCTCGGGGTTGAGACCGGGGAGCTGTTTTTT

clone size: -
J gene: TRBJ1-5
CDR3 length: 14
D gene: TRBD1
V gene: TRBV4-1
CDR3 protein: CASSQLGGVQPQHF
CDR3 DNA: TGCGCCAGCAGCCAATTAGGGGGCGTTCAGCCCCAGCATTTT